This TCR beta chain is drawn from a study of beta chain features in type 1 diabetes. CDR3 size: 18 residues. CDR1 LNHNV and CDR2 YYDKDF come from the germline V gene (reference sequence). V lost 2 bases and J lost 0; bases outside the gene matches: 13. This clone was observed a handful of times. The entirety of the isolated RNA underwent reverse transcription, so expressed TCRB transcripts were sequenced. Generated by immunoSEQ multiplex PCR, the TCRdb table keeps only in-frame clones and is missing some. The profile shows around 500,000 clones, about 29% of them singletons. This receptor was identified in a man between 18 and 35 years old in good health. Sample: naive CD4+ T cells from blood. This sequence joins TRBV15 and TRBJ2-7, with 7 bases matching TRBD2. CDR3 protein: CATSRTASGFISSYEQYF. The CDR3 nucleotides read TGTGCCACCAGCAGAACGGCTAGCGGATTTATTAGCTCCTACGAGCAGTACTTC.